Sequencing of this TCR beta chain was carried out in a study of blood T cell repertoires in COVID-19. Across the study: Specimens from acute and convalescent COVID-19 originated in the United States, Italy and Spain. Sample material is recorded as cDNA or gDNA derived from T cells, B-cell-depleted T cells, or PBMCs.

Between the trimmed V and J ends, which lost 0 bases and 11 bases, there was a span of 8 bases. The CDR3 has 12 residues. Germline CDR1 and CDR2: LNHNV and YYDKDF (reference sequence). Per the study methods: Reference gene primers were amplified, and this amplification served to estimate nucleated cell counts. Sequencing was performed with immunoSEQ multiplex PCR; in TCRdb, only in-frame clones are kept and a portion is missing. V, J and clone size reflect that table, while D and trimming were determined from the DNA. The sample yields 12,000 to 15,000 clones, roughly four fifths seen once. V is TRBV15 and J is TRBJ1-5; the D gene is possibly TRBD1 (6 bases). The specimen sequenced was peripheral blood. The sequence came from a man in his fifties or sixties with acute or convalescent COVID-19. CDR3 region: CATSRDSGAQHF. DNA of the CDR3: TGTGCCACCAGCAGAGATTCAGGGGCCCAGCATTTT. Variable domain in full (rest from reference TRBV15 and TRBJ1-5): DAMVIQNPRYQVTQFGKPVTLSCSQTLNHNVMYWYQQKSSQAPKLLFHYYDKDFNNEADTPDNFQSRRPNTSFCFLDIRSPGLGDTAMYLCATSRDSGAQHFGDGTRLSIL.